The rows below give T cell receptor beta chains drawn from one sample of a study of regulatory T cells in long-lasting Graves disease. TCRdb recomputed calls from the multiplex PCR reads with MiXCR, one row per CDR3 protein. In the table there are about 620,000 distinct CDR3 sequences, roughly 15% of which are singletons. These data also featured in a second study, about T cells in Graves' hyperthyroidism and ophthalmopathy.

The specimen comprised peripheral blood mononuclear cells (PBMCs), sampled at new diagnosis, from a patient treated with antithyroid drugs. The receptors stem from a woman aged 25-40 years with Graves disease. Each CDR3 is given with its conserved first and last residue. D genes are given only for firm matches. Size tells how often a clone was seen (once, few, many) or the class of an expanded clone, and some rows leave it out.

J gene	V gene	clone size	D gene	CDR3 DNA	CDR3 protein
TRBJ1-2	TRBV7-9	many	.	TGTGCCAGCAAGGGGGGTGGCTACACCTTC	CASKGGGYTF
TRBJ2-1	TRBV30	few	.	TGTGCCTGGAGCGTCGGGTCTCATTACAATGAGCAGTTCTTC	CAWSVGSHYNEQFF
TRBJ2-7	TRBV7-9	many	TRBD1	TGTGCCAGCAGCTCCGGGACAGGGCTGCAGTACTTC	CASSSGTGLQYF
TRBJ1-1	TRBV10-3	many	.	TGTGCCATCAGGGTTGCGGGCCCGAACACTGAAGCTTTCTTT	CAIRVAGPNTEAFF
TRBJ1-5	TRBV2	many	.	TGTGCCAGCAGTGTCGGGACAACGGCCCAGCATTTT	CASSVGTTAQHF
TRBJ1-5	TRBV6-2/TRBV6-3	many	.	TGTGCCAGCAGTTTACCTAATCAGCCCCAGCATTTT	CASSLPNQPQHF
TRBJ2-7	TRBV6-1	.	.	TGTGCCAGCAGTGGGTGGGACTGGCAGCAGTACTTC	CASSGWDWQQYF
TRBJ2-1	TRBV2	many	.	TGTGCCAGCAGGAAAGGGGGGCCCGGCGAGCAGTTCTTC	CASRKGGPGEQFF
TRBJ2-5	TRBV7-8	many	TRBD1	TGTGCCAGCAGCGGTCCACTACAGGGGTCGCAAGAGACCCAGTACTTC	CASSGPLQGSQETQYF
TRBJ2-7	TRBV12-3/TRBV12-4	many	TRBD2	TGTGCCAGCAGACTAAGCGGGAGGGGCTACGAGCAGTACTTC	CASRLSGRGYEQYF
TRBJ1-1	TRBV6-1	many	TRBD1	TGTGCCAGCAGGGAAGGACAGGCCCACACTGAAGCTTTCTTT	CASREGQAHTEAFF
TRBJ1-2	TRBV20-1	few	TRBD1	TGCAGTGCCAGGGGACAGAACTATGGCTACACCTTC	CSARGQNYGYTF
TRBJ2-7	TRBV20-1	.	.	TGCAGTGCTAGTGGGGTCGGGTACGAGCAGTACTTC	CSASGVGYEQYF
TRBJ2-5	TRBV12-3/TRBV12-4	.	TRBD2	TGTGCCAGCAGTTTAGGCCCTAGCGGGGGGGCAGGAGAGACCCAGTACTTC	CASSLGPSGGAGETQYF
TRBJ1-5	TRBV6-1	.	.	TGTGCCAGCAAGGGGGACCCGCCCCAGCATTTT	CASKGDPPQHF
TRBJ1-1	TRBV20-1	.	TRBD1	TGCAGTGCAGCACAGGGGGCGCAGGTCACTGAAGCTTTCTTT	CSAAQGAQVTEAFF
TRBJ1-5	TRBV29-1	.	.	TGCAGCGTTGAAACAGGGAATAGCAATCAGCCCCAGCATTTT	CSVETGNSNQPQHF
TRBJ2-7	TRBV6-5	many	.	TGTGCCAGCAGTTACTCGTTTTTGGGGTCCTACGAGCAGTACTTC	CASSYSFLGSYEQYF
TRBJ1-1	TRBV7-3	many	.	TGTGCCAGCAGCCCGGGACTGAGGAATGAAGCTTTCTTT	CASSPGLRNEAFF
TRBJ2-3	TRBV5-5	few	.	TGTGCCAGCAGCGGAGTCTTCCTCCCCTCGCAGTATTTT	CASSGVFLPSQYF
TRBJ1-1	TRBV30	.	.	TGTGCCTGGATGGAAAGTTTTACCCACAGAAGGGCTTTCTTT	CAWMESFTHRRAFF
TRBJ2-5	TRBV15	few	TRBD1	TGTGCCACCAGCAGATCCCGACAGGGTCAAGAGACCCAGTACTTC	CATSRSRQGQETQYF
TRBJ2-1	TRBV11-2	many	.	TGTGCCAGCAGCTTAAACGCGGGCATGATGCAGTTCTTC	CASSLNAGMMQFF
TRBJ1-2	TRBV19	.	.	TGTGCCAGTAGTATGGCCCCCGGGGGGGCGTATGGCTACACCTTC	CASSMAPGGAYGYTF
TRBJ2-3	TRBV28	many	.	TGTGCCAGCAGTTTGGGGACGATACGCACAGATACGCAGTATTTT	CASSLGTIRTDTQYF
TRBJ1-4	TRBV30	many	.	TGTGCCTGGAGTACGGACGGTCCTAATGAAAAACTGTTTTTT	CAWSTDGPNEKLFF
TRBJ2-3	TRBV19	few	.	TGTGCCAGTAGTGCCCCCTCTCCAGATACGCAGTATTTT	CASSAPSPDTQYF
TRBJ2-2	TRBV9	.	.	TGTGCCAGCAGCGTAGGTCCCCCAGGGACCACCGGGGAGCTGTTTTTT	CASSVGPPGTTGELFF
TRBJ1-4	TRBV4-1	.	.	TGCGCCAGCAGCCAAGTAGGGGAATCTGGGGGAAAACTGTTTTTT	CASSQVGESGGKLFF
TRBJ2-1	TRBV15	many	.	TGTGCCACCAGCAGAGGTTCTAGCTCGGACTACAATGAGCAGTTCTTC	CATSRGSSSDYNEQFF
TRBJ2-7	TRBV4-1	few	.	TGCGCCAGCAGCCGCACGGGACTGCCTACCTACGAGCAGTACTTC	CASSRTGLPTYEQYF
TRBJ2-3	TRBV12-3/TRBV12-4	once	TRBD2	TGTGCCAGCAGCCTTATGACTAGCGGGAGGGTTGATACGCAGTATTTT	CASSLMTSGRVDTQYF
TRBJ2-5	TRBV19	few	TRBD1	TGTGCCAGTAGTTACGAATACAGGGGGCCCCAAGAGACCCAGTACTTC	CASSYEYRGPQETQYF
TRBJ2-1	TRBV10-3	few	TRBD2	TGTGCCATCAGTGAACTAGCGGGAAGTAGTGAGCAGTTCTTC	CAISELAGSSEQFF
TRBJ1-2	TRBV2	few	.	TGTGCCAGCAGGATTACACCTTACTACACCTTC	CASRITPYYTF
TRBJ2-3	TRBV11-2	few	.	TGTGCCAGCAGCTTGGTTCGGGGGAACGCAGATACGCAGTATTTT	CASSLVRGNADTQYF
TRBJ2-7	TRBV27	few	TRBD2	TGTGCCAGCAGTCGACTAGCGGGAAGTAAAGAGCAGTACTTC	CASSRLAGSKEQYF
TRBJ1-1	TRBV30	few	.	TGTGCCTGGAGTTACGGACAGAACACTGAAGCTTTCTTT	CAWSYGQNTEAFF
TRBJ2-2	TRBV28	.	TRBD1	TGTGCCAGCAGTTTTGAAGACAGGGGAGGCACCGGGGAGCTGTTTTTT	CASSFEDRGGTGELFF
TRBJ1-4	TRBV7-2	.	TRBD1	TGTGCCAGCAGCTTTCAAAGGGGGCGTCCTAATGAAAAACTGTTTTTT	CASSFQRGRPNEKLFF
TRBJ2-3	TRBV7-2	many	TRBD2	TGTGCCAGCAGCCGACGACTAGCGGGGTACACAGATACGCAGTATTTT	CASSRRLAGYTDTQYF
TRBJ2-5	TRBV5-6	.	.	TGTGCCAGCAGCTTTCGGACAACCCTACAAGAGACCCAGTACTTC	CASSFRTTLQETQYF
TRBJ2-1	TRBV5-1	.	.	TGCGCCAGCGGACCTAGGCCGGGCCTCGGCGGGATTACGAATGAGCAGTTCTTC	CASGPRPGLGGITNEQFF
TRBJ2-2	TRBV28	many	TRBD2	TGTGCCAGCCTTAGCGGGCCCAACACCGGGGAGCTGTTTTTT	CASLSGPNTGELFF
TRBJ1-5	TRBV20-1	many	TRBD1	TGCAGTGCTAATGGGGGACAGGGTCCCCAGCATTTT	CSANGGQGPQHF
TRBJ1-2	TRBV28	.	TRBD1	TGTGCCAGCAGTAATGGGGGACAGGGATTCTATGGCCACACCTTC	CASSNGGQGFYGHTF
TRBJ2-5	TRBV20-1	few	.	TGCAGTGCTAGAGACTGGGAGACCCAGTACTTC	CSARDWETQYF
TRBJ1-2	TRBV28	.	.	TGTGCCAGCAGTTTTTATGCCCCCGGGCCGTTCACCCCCGGCTACACCTTC	CASSFYAPGPFTPGYTF
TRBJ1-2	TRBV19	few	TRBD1	TGTGCCACCTGGGGACAGGGGGCTCGTGGCTATGGCTACACCTTC	CATWGQGARGYGYTF
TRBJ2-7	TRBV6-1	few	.	TGTGCCAGCAGTCCAGACAGGTTTTGGGAGCAGTACTTC	CASSPDRFWEQYF
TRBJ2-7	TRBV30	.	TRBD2	TGTGCCTGGAACGGCGGGAGGGTCGAGGGGGGGCGCGAGCAGTACTTC	CAWNGGRVEGGREQYF